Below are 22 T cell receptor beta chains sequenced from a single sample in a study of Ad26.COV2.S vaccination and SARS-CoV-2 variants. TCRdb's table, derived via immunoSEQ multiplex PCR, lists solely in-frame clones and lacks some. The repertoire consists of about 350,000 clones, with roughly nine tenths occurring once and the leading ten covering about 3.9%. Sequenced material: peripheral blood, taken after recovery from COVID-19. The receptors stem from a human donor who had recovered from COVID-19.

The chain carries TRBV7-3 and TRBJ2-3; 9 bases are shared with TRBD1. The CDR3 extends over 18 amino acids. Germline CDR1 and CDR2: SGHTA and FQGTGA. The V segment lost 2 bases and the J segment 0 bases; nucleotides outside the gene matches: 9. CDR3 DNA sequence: TGTGCCAGCAGCTTAGCCCCGGGACAGGGATCGAGCACAGATACGCAGTATTTT. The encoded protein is CASSLAPGQGSSTDTQYF.

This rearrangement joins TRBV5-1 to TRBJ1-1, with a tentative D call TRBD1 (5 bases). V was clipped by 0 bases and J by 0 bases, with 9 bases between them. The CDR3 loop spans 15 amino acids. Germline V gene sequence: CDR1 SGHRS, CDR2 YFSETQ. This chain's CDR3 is CASSLDSGMNTEAFF. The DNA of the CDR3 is TGCGCCAGCAGCTTGGATTCAGGGATGAACACTGAAGCTTTCTTT. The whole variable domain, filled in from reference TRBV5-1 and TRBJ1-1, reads KAGVTQTPRYLIKTRGQQVTLSCSPISGHRSVSWYQQTPGQGLQFLFEYFSETQRNKGNFPGRFSGRQFSNSRSEMNVSTLELGDSALYLCASSLDSGMNTEAFFGQGTRLTVV.

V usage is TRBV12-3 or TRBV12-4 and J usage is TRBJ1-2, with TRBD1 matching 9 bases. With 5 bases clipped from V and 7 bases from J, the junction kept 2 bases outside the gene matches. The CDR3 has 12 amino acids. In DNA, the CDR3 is TGTGCCAGCAGTCGGACAGGGGCTGGCTACACCTTC. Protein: CASSRTGAGYTF.

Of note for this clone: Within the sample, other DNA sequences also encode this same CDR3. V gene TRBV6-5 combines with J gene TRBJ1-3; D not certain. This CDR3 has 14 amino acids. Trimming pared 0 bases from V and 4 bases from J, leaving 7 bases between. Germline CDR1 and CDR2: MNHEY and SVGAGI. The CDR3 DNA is TGTGCCAGCAGTTACTCGCTGGGGGGAAACACCATATATTTT. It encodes CASSYSLGGNTIYF.

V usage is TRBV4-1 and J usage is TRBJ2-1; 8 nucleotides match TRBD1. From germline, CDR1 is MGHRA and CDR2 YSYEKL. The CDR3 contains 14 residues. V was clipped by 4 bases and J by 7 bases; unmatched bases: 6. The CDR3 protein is CASSPQTGVNEQFF. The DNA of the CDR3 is TGCGCCAGCAGCCCGCAGACAGGGGTGAATGAGCAGTTCTTC.

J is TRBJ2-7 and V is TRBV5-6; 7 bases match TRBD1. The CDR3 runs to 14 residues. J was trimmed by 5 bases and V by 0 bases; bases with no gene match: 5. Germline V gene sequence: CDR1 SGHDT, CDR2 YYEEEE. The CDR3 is CASSLGTGLNEQYF. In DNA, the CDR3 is TGTGCCAGCAGCTTGGGGACAGGACTCAACGAGCAGTACTTC.

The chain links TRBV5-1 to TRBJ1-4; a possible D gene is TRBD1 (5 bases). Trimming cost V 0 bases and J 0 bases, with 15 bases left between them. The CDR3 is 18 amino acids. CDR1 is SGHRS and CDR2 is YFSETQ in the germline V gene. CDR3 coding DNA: TGCGCCAGCAGCTTGGCCTACGGGACGGGGGCAACTAATGAAAAACTGTTTTTT. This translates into CASSLAYGTGATNEKLFF.

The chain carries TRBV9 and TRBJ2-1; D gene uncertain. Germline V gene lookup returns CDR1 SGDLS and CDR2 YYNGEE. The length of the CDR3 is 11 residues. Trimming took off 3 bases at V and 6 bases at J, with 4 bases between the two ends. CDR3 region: CASSDRNEQFF. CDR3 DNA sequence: TGTGCCAGCAGCGACCGCAATGAGCAGTTCTTC.

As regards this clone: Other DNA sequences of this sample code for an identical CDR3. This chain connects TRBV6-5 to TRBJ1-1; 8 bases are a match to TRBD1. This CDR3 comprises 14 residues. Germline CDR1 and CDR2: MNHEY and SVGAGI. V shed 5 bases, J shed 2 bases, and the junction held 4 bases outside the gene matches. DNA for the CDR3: TGTGCCAGCAGTCGTCAGGGGGCAAACACTGAAGCTTTCTTT. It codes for CASSRQGANTEAFF.

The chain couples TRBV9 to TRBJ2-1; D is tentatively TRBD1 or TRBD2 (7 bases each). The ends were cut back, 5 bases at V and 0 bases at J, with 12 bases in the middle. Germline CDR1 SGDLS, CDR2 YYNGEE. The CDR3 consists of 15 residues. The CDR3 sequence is CASSQGGDSYNEQFF. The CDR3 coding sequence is TGTGCCAGCAGTCAGGGGGGGGACTCCTACAATGAGCAGTTCTTC.

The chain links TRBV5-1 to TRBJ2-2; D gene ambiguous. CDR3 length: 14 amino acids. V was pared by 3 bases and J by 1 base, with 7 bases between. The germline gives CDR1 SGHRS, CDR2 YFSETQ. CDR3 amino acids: CASSSRGNTGELFF. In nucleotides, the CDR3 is TGCGCCAGCAGCTCCAGAGGGAACACCGGGGAGCTGTTTTTT.

This CDR3 reads CASSEVAAIGYTF. CDR3 nucleotide sequence: TGTGCCAGCAGTGAAGTGGCGGCTATTGGCTACACCTTC. This chain links TRBV6-1 with TRBJ1-2; D call uncertain. V dropped 1 base and J dropped 7 bases, with 10 bases sitting between them. The CDR3 covers 13 residues. CDR1 is MNHNS, CDR2 SASEGT, per germline.

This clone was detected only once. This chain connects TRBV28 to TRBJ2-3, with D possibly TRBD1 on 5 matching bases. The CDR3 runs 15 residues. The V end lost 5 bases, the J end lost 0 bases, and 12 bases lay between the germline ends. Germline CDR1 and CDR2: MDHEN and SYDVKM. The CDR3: CASSQGVTSTDTQYF. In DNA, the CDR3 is TGTGCCAGCAGTCAGGGTGTCACTAGCACAGATACGCAGTATTTT.

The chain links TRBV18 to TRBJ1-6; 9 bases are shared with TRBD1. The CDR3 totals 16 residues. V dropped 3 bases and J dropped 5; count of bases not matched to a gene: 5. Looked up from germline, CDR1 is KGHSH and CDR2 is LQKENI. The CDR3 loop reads CASSPRDRANNSPLHF. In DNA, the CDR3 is TGTGCCAGCTCACCGAGGGACAGGGCGAATAATTCACCCCTCCACTTT.

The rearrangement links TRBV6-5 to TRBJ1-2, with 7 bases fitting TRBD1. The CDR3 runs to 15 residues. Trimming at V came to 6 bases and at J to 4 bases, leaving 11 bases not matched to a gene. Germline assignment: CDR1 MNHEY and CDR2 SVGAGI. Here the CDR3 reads CASRTRRAGGYGYTF. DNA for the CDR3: TGTGCCAGCAGGACAAGGCGGGCAGGGGGCTATGGCTACACCTTC.

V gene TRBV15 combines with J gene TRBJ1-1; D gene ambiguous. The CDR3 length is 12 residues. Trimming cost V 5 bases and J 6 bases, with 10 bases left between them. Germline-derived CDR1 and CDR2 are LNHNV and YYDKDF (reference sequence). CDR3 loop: CATSSGLSEAFF. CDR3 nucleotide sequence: TGTGCCACCAGCTCGGGGTTGTCTGAAGCTTTCTTT.

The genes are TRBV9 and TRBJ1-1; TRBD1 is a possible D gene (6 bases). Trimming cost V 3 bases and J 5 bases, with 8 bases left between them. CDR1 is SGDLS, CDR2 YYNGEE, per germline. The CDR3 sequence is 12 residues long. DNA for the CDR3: TGTGCCAGCAGCGACAGGGTAACTGAAGCTTTCTTT. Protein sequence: CASSDRVTEAFF. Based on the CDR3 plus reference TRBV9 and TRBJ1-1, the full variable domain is DSGVTQTPKHLITATGQRVTLRCSPRSGDLSVYWYQQSLDQGLQFLIQYYNGEERAKGNILERFSAQQFPDLHSELNLSSLELGDSALYFCASSDRVTEAFFGQGTRLTVV.

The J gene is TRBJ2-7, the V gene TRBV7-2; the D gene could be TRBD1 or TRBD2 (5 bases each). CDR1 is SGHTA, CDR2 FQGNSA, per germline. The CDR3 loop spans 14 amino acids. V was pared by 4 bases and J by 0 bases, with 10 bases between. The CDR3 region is CASSWDRSSYEQYF. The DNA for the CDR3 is TGTGCCAGCAGCTGGGACCGCAGCTCCTACGAGCAGTACTTC.

In DNA, the CDR3 is TGTGCCAGCAGCGTAGATCCCGACGGGGAGCAGTACTTC. The encoded protein is CASSVDPDGEQYF. The gene calls are TRBV9 and TRBJ2-7; no definite D call. The germline V gene encodes CDR1 SGDLS and CDR2 YYNGEE. V dropped 0 bases and J dropped 7 bases, with 11 bases sitting between them. CDR3 length equals 13 residues.

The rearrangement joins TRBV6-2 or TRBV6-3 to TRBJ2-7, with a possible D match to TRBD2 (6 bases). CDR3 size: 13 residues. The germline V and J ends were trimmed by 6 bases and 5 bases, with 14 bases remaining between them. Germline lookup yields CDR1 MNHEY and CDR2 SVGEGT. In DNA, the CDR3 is TGTGCCAGCAGCATTGCACTAGCCGACGAGCAGTACTTC. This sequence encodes CASSIALADEQYF.

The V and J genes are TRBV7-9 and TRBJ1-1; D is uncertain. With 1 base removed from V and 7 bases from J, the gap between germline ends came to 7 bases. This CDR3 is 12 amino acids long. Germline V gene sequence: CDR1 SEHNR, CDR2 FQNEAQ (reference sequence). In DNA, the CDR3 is TGTGCCAGCAGCTTAGATGTGGTTGAAGCTTTCTTT. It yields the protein CASSLDVVEAFF.

Here the CDR3 reads CASSQDFDRGNTEAFF. The CDR3 bases are TGTGCCAGCAGCCAAGATTTTGATAGGGGGAACACTGAAGCTTTCTTT. The chain has TRBV3-1 (or the pseudogene TRBV3-2) and TRBJ1-1; possible D gene TRBD1, 5 bases. CDR1 and CDR2 from the germline V gene are LGHDT and YNNKEL (reference sequence). The CDR3 contains 16 residues. Trimming shortened V by 0 bases and J by 1 base, and 12 bases separated the two germline ends.